The 26 T cell receptor beta chains below all came from one sample that was sequenced in a study of neurological immune-mediated disorders. TCRdb independently ran MiXCR on the 5' RACE reads; one entry per CDR3 protein. Among roughly 76,000 distinct CDR3 sequences, 3.2% were seen once, and the ten largest hold about 5%. The sequencing input was PBMCs. These receptors originate from a woman aged 45-59 years with multiple sclerosis.

This clonotype was recorded at least ten times. The chain uses TRBV20-1 and TRBJ2-5; no reliable D call. V lost 3 bases, J lost 5 bases, and 7 bases lay in between. The CDR3 spans 11 residues. Germline CDR1 DFQATT, CDR2 SNEGSKA (reference sequence). This CDR3 reads CSARSRETQYF. CDR3 nucleotide sequence: TGCAGTGCTAGGAGCCGGGAGACCCAGTACTTC.

In this sample, this clonotype turned up a few times. The chain couples TRBV6-5 to TRBJ2-1, with D maybe TRBD2 (6 bases). This CDR3 is 16 amino acids long. Germline CDR1 and CDR2: MNHEY and SVGAGI. Trimming took off 7 bases at V and 4 bases at J, with 20 bases between the two ends. The CDR3 region has the DNA TGTGCCAGCAAAAGGGACTTCTCATCGAGGTACAATGAGCAGTTCTTC. Protein product: CASKRDFSSRYNEQFF.

Ten or more counts support this clonotype. The DNA for the CDR3 is TGCGCCAGCAGCCGCGGAACTAGCGGGAGGAGAGATACGCAGTATTTT. Translating gives CASSRGTSGRRDTQYF. The V call is TRBV5-1, the J call TRBJ2-3; 12 bases fit TRBD2. V shed 4 bases and J 5 bases; nucleotides not matched to a gene: 8. This CDR3 region has 16 residues. Per the germline V gene, CDR1 is SGHRS and CDR2 is YFSETQ.

This clonotype was counted ten times or more. At one end, the junction sequence differs from germline, possibly due to a read error. As DNA, the CDR3 is TGTGCCAGCAGCTCCGGGACAGGGGTTTCCTTC. This sequence encodes CASSSGTGVSF. This sequence joins TRBV12-3 or TRBV12-4 and TRBJ2-7; 10 positions agree with TRBD1. The CDR3 is 11 amino acids.

This clonotype came up many times. The chain uses TRBV20-1 and TRBJ2-5; no reliable D call. Germline V gene sequence: CDR1 DFQATT, CDR2 SNEGSKA (reference sequence). The CDR3 is 11 residues long. CDR3 amino acids: CNAVYQETQYF. The CDR3 DNA follows: TGCAACGCAGTGTACCAAGAGACCCAGTACTTC.

This clonotype was seen at least ten times. This sequence joins TRBV5-1 and TRBJ2-2, with 7 bases that match TRBD2. Germline lookup yields CDR1 SGHRS and CDR2 YFSETQ. CDR3 length: 14 residues. V was clipped by 4 bases and J by 4 bases; unmatched bases: 4. CDR3 in amino acids: CASSAGGSTGELFF. Here the CDR3 DNA reads TGCGCCAGCAGCGCCGGCGGGAGCACCGGGGAGCTGTTTTTT.

This clonotype was counted many times. The rearrangement joins TRBV5-6 to TRBJ2-5; 14 positions agree with TRBD2. Germline CDR1 reads SGHDT; CDR2 reads YYEEEE. The V segment lost 0 bases and the J segment 4 bases; nucleotides outside the gene matches: 11. This CDR3 comprises 19 residues. The CDR3 region has the DNA TGTGCCAGCAGCTTGGTGTGGTGGACTAGCGGGAGGAGGGGAGAGACCCAGTACTTC. It codes for CASSLVWWTSGRRGETQYF.

This clonotype was seen repeatedly, ten times or more. The chain recombines TRBV6-5 with TRBJ2-3, with a weak D call TRBD1 (5 bases). V lost 8 bases and J lost 2, with 8 bases in between. CDR1 and CDR2 from the germline V gene are MNHEY and SVGAGI. This CDR3 has 12 amino acids. The CDR3 sequence is CASYGATDTQYF. The CDR3 nucleotides read TGTGCCAGCTATGGGGCCACAGATACGCAGTATTTT.

The table lists this clonotype with a few counts. The CDR3 DNA sequence: TGTGCCATGGCTCCCTTGGACAGGAGCACAGATACGCAGTATTTT. This encodes CAMAPLDRSTDTQYF. The rearrangement links TRBV10-3 to TRBJ2-3; the match to TRBD1 covers 7 bases. Germline V lookup: CDR1 ENHRY, CDR2 SYGVKD. Losses at the gene ends were 9 bases for V and 0 bases for J; bases not matched to a gene: 9. This CDR3 has 15 amino acids.

This clonotype was recorded at least ten times. The J gene is TRBJ1-2, the V gene TRBV27, with D unclear. Germline-derived CDR1 and CDR2 are MNHEY and SMNVEV (reference sequence). There are 14 residues in the CDR3. The V end lost 0 bases, the J end lost 5 bases, and 10 bases lay between the germline ends. DNA of the CDR3: TGTGCCAGCAGTTTATCACTAGGAGGGTATGGCTACACCTTC. It specifies CASSLSLGGYGYTF.

This clonotype was seen at least ten times. The chain carries TRBV20-1 and TRBJ2-3, with D tentatively TRBD1 or TRBD2 (5 bases each). The germline V gene encodes CDR1 DFQATT and CDR2 SNEGSKA (reference sequence). The CDR3 consists of 12 residues. The CDR3 coding sequence is TGCCTCCCGGGCCAGGGCGGGGATACGCAGTATTTT. It specifies CLPGQGGDTQYF.

This clonotype was counted ten times or more. V usage is TRBV20-1 and J usage is TRBJ2-5; D remains unclear. Germline CDR1 DFQATT, CDR2 SNEGSKA (reference sequence). CDR3 length equals 14 residues. Between the trimmed V and J ends, which lost 1 base and 1 base, there was a span of 10 bases. The CDR3, as DNA: TGCAGTGCTAGAGCTCCCGACGGCCAAGAGACCCAGTACTTC. This codes for CSARAPDGQETQYF.

This clonotype was counted ten times or more. V usage is TRBV20-1 and J usage is TRBJ1-4, with 8 positions matching TRBD1. The V gene's germline CDR1 is DFQATT and CDR2 SNEGSKA (reference sequence). The CDR3 totals 14 residues. J was trimmed by 11 bases and V by 6 bases; bases with no gene match: 14. The CDR3 coding sequence is TGCAGTGCCTACGCCGGACAGGGCAACGTCAAACTGTTTTTT. As protein: CSAYAGQGNVKLFF.

This clonotype came up many times. This sequence joins TRBV7-7 and TRBJ2-1; 7 bases align to TRBD2. Trimming took 1 base from V and 7 from J; bases not matched to a gene: 7. Germline V gives CDR1 SSHAT, CDR2 FNYEAQ (reference sequence). This CDR3 has 15 amino acids. DNA of the CDR3: TGTGCCAGCAGCTTAGGTCCGGGAGGAGGTAATGAGCAGTTCTTC. Translation gives CASSLGPGGGNEQFF.

This clonotype showed up just a few times. This may be a read error: a much more frequent sequence differs by one nucleotide. This chain connects TRBV12-3 or TRBV12-4 to TRBJ2-3; the D is unclear. The CDR3 extends over 11 amino acids. The CDR3 region is CDSSPRNTQYF. In DNA, the CDR3 is TGTGACAGCAGTCCCCGGAATACGCAGTATTTT.

With regard to this clonotype: The conserved phenylalanine or tryptophan is not found at the CDR3 terminus, so this likely reflects a read error. The DNA is omitted, as the CDR3 cannot be located on it reliably, and the CDR3 follows TCRdb's listing. V is TRBV7-5 and J is TRBJ1-1; the table's D call of TRBD1 was not tested on the DNA. TRBV7-5 is shown as a pseudogene. The CDR3 extends over 13 residues, inclusive of both ends. CDR3 region: CISVPEAPLRESG.

This clonotype was counted at least ten times. The chain uses TRBV7-2 and TRBJ2-3; 8 positions agree with TRBD1. V lost 5 bases and J lost 5; bases outside the gene matches: 6. The CDR3 extends over 14 amino acids. Germline assignment: CDR1 SGHTA and CDR2 FQGNSA. CDR3 nucleotides: TGTGCCAGCAGCCGGACAGGGCGAGGAGATACGCAGTATTTT. It encodes CASSRTGRGDTQYF.

Ten or more counts support this clonotype. J is TRBJ1-3 and V is TRBV5-1, with D unresolved. The CDR3 is 14 residues long. CDR1 is SGHRS, CDR2 YFSETQ, per germline. The V end was cut by 4 bases, the J end by 3 bases, with 11 bases between. CDR3 coding DNA: TGCGCCAGCAGCCCGGAGCGGGGTGGAAACACCATATATTTT. This sequence encodes CASSPERGGNTIYF.

This clonotype was observed at least ten times. J is TRBJ2-3 and V is TRBV28, with 9 bases fitting TRBD2. Germline values: CDR1 MDHEN, CDR2 SYDVKM. The CDR3 covers 15 residues. The V and J ends lost 4 bases and 6 bases, in that order; junction bases with no gene match: 8. CDR3 coding DNA: TGTGCCAGCAGTTCTAGACTAGCGGCAGGGGATACGCAGTATTTT. It is translated as CASSSRLAAGDTQYF.

This clonotype has at least ten counts. The chain is built from TRBV29-1 and TRBJ2-3; the D gene is possibly TRBD2 (6 bases). The CDR3 runs 14 residues. CDR1 is SQVTM and CDR2 is ANQGSEA in the germline V gene. The V end was cut by 3 bases, the J end by 0 bases, with 10 bases between. CDR3 region: CSVERAGSTDTQYF. As DNA, the CDR3 is TGCAGCGTTGAGCGAGCGGGTAGCACAGATACGCAGTATTTT.

This clonotype was picked up many times. V is TRBV20-1 and J is TRBJ2-1, with 8 bases matching TRBD1. V lost 3 bases to trimming and J lost 9 bases; unmatched junction nucleotides: 10. The germline V gene encodes CDR1 DFQATT and CDR2 SNEGSKA (reference sequence). CDR3 length: 14 residues. The CDR3 DNA is TGCAGTGCTAGCCCCCCGGACAGGGTGGGTGAGCAGTTCTTC. It codes for CSASPPDRVGEQFF.

This clonotype showed up many times. The gene calls are TRBV7-9 and TRBJ2-5; 15 bases line up with TRBD2. Germline-derived CDR1 and CDR2 are SEHNR and FQNEAQ (reference sequence). Germline trimming cut 4 bases from V and 5 bases from J; bases unmatched to any gene: 5. The CDR3 contains 16 residues. The CDR3 reads CASSWGLAGGSETQYF. The CDR3 DNA sequence: TGTGCCAGCAGCTGGGGACTAGCGGGAGGCTCGGAGACCCAGTACTTC. Full variable domain (outside the CDR3, taken from reference TRBV7-9 and TRBJ2-5): DTGVSQNPRHKITKRGQNVTFRCDPISEHNRLYWYRQTLGQGPEFLTYFQNEAQLEKSRLLSDRFSAERPKGSFSTLEIQRTEQGDSAMYLCASSWGLAGGSETQYFGPGTRLLVL.

The chain couples TRBV5-1 to TRBJ2-2; weak D call: TRBD1 (5 bases). Germline-derived CDR1 and CDR2 are SGHRS and YFSETQ. This CDR3 region has 15 residues. Trimming removed 0 bases from V and 4 bases from J, with 10 bases in between. CDR3 in DNA: TGCGCCAGCAGCTTGGTGGGGCGAGGCACCGGGGAGCTGTTTTTT. Residues: CASSLVGRGTGELFF.

This clonotype was seen ten or more times. The chain recombines TRBV6-2 or TRBV6-3 with TRBJ2-3; possibly TRBD1 for D (5 bases). This CDR3 region has 12 residues. In germline, CDR1 is MNHEY, CDR2 SVGEGT. V shed 2 bases and J shed 7 bases, with 7 bases lying between them. CDR3 sequence: CASSYGAYTQYF. In nucleotides, the CDR3 is TGTGCCAGCAGTTACGGGGCGTATACGCAGTATTTT.

The chain employs TRBV12-2 and TRBJ2-7; the table names TRBD1, a call not compared with the DNA. TRBV12-2 is classified as a pseudogene. The CDR3 has 16 amino acids. The CDR3 is CASRLRVVGLAYEQYV. The CDR3 DNA reads TGTGCAAGTCGCTTGCGCGTGGTGGGGCTGGCCTACGAGCAGTACGTC.

This clonotype was counted between two and nine times. A much larger clone differs from this one at a single base, so this may be a read error. The V call is TRBV27, the J call TRBJ1-1; D is uncertain. The CDR3 contains 13 residues. Germline V gene lookup returns CDR1 MNHEY and CDR2 SMNVEV (reference sequence). V dropped 8 bases and J dropped 3 bases, with 13 bases sitting between them. The CDR3 DNA reads as TGTGCCAGCCATCTCGGTGGGGACACTGAAGCTTTCTTT. Protein product: CASHLGGDTEAFF.